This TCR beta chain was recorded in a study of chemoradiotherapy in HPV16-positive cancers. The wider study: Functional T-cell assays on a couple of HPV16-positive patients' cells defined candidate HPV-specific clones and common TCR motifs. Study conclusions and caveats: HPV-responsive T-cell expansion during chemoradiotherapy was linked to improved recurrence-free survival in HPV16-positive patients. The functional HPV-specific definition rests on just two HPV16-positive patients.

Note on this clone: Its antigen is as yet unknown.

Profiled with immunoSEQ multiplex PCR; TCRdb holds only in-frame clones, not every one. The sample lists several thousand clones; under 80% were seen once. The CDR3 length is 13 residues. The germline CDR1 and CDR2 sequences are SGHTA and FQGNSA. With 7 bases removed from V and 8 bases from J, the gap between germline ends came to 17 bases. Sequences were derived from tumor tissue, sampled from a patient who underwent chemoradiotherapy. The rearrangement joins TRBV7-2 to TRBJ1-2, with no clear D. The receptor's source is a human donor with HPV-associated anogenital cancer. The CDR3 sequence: CASTKTGSSGYTF. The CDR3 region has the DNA TGTGCCAGCACCAAGACGGGGAGCAGCGGCTACACCTTC.